The source of this T cell receptor beta chain is a study of blood T cell repertoires in COVID-19. In the authors' workflow: For nucleated cells, counts were estimated from reference gene primer amplification. The method was immunoSEQ multiplex PCR; TCRdb's version includes in-frame clones alone and lacks a portion of them. The V and J calls and clone size come from that table; D and trimming were worked out from the DNA. The table shows some 280,000 clones, with 75% to 90% occurring only once. V was pared by 8 bases and J by 1 base, with 14 bases between. CDR3 length: 14 amino acids. CDR1 is WNHNN and CDR2 is SYGVQD in the germline V gene (reference sequence).

The TCR comes from a woman aged 55-70 years with acute or convalescent COVID-19. The J gene is TRBJ2-5, the V gene TRBV10-1; possible D gene TRBD1, 5 bases. The sample taken for sequencing was peripheral blood. This chain's CDR3 is CASGALNLQETQYF. The CDR3 bases are TGCGCCAGCGGGGCCCTAAATCTCCAAGAGACCCAGTACTTC.